The 26 T cell receptor beta chains below come from one sample, sequenced in a study of a mutant IDH1 vaccine in newly diagnosed glioma. Specified time point: week 11, during vaccination. One vaccine dose held 300 ug of mutant IDH1 20-mer peptide and came with topical imiquimod. Only in-frame clones appear in the TCRdb table, and some are missing; sequencing was by immunoSEQ multiplex PCR. This sample carries tens of thousands of clones, around 70% of them seen once, and the ten largest clones take 9.5% to 11%. No antigens are known for them. The sample was peripheral blood mononuclear cells (PBMCs), taken from a glioma patient whose treatment included an IDH1 peptide vaccine. Receptors were obtained from a man between 18 and 29 years old with glioma. Some clones in this sample may be carry-over from other donors' samples.

CDR3 nucleotide sequence: TGTGCCAGCAGCTTAGATCGTAAGGGCAGCACTGAAGCTTTCTTT. This sequence encodes CASSLDRKGSTEAFF. The genes are TRBV11-2 and TRBJ1-1; D is ambiguous. The CDR3 has 15 residues. Germline V gene sequence: CDR1 SGHAT, CDR2 FQNNGV. V dropped 0 bases and J dropped 4 bases, with 12 bases sitting between them.

The CDR3 protein is CASSQEVGGSGANVLTF. CDR3 sequence (DNA): TGTGCCAGCAGCCAAGAGGTTGGGGGCTCTGGGGCCAACGTCCTGACTTTC. J is TRBJ2-6 and V is TRBV4-2; possibly TRBD1 or TRBD2 for D (5 bases each). Germline assignment: CDR1 LGHNA and CDR2 YNFKEQ. The length of the CDR3 is 17 residues. Trimming took off 0 bases at V and 0 bases at J, with 9 bases between the two ends.

The chain is built from TRBV9 and TRBJ2-7; tentatively, D is TRBD2 (6 bases). The CDR3 covers 14 residues. Germline V gene sequence: CDR1 SGDLS, CDR2 YYNGEE. Trimming cost V 0 bases and J 5 bases, with 12 bases left between them. CDR3 loop: CASSVAGRGDEQYF. The CDR3 region has the DNA TGTGCCAGCAGCGTAGCCGGGAGAGGAGACGAGCAGTACTTC.

The J gene is TRBJ2-2, the V gene TRBV19, with 10 bases fitting TRBD2. Germline CDR1 LNHDA, CDR2 SQIVND (reference sequence). V trimming: 6 bases; J trimming: 4 bases; junction bases outside the gene matches: 11. The CDR3 is 17 amino acids. The CDR3 loop reads CASRGSGGPFATGELFF. The CDR3 DNA reads as TGTGCCAGTAGAGGTAGCGGGGGGCCCTTCGCCACCGGGGAGCTGTTTTTT.

The CDR3 DNA sequence: TGTGCCAGCCGTCCTTTTTACTCTGGGGCCAACGTCCTGACTTTC. Protein product: CASRPFYSGANVLTF. J is TRBJ2-6 and V is TRBV2; D ambiguous. This CDR3 spans 15 amino acids. The germline gives CDR1 SNHLY, CDR2 FYNNEI. Trimming removed 8 bases from V and 0 bases from J, with 11 bases in between. Filled out from reference TRBV2 and TRBJ2-6, the complete variable domain reads EPEVTQTPSHQVTQMGQEVILRCVPISNHLYFYWYRQILGQKVEFLVSFYNNEISEKSEIFDDQFSVERPDGSNFTLKIRSTKLEDSAMYFCASRPFYSGANVLTFGAGSRLTVL.

The chain couples TRBV11-2 to TRBJ1-4, with 8 positions matching TRBD1. Germline CDR1 SGHAT, CDR2 FQNNGV. The CDR3 spans 15 residues. Losses at the gene ends were 2 bases for V and 8 bases for J; bases not matched to a gene: 7. This chain's CDR3 is CASSLFPGGEEKLFF. In DNA, the CDR3 is TGTGCCAGCAGCTTATTTCCAGGGGGCGAGGAAAAACTGTTTTTT.

This chain joins TRBV5-1 and TRBJ2-7; D not certain. The germline V gene has CDR1 SGHRS and CDR2 YFSETQ. Trimming removed 6 bases from V and 3 bases from J, with 16 bases in between. This CDR3 is built from 14 residues. CDR3: CASTSDRQNYEQYF. DNA for the CDR3: TGCGCCAGCACCTCGGACCGGCAAAACTACGAGCAGTACTTC.

DNA of the CDR3: TGCGCCAGCTTTTGGGGGGAGCAGTACTTC. This gives the protein CASFWGEQYF. The V call is TRBV5-1, the J call TRBJ2-7; D tentatively fits TRBD1 or TRBD2 (5 bases each). V lost 7 bases and J 7 bases, leaving 9 bases between the germline ends. The CDR3 is 10 amino acids. CDR1 and CDR2 (germline): SGHRS, YFSETQ.

This clone has just a few counts. The chain recombines TRBV18 with TRBJ1-1; D is possibly TRBD1 (5 bases). The CDR3 runs 16 residues. Trimming left V 5 bases short and J 1 base short, with 17 bases between. Germline CDR1 reads KGHSH; CDR2 reads LQKENI. The CDR3 is CASSNYRLGQNTEAFF. CDR3 nucleotides: TGTGCCAGCTCAAATTACAGGTTGGGGCAGAACACTGAAGCTTTCTTT.

CDR3 in amino acids: CASSFSAGGFDEQYF. The DNA for the CDR3 is TGTGCCAGCAGCTTTTCCGCAGGGGGCTTCGACGAGCAGTACTTC. The chain is built from TRBV11-2 and TRBJ2-7; 8 bases line up with TRBD1. Germline CDR1 reads SGHAT; CDR2 reads FQNNGV. This CDR3 has 15 amino acids. J was trimmed by 5 bases and V by 3 bases; bases with no gene match: 9.

The chain links TRBV6-5 to TRBJ1-6; a possible D gene is TRBD1 (6 bases). This CDR3 has 15 residues. The germline V gene encodes CDR1 MNHEY and CDR2 SVGAGI. V lost 6 bases and J lost 5, with 14 bases in between. The CDR3 nucleotides are TGTGCCAGCAGGCCTCCGAGGGGGGATAATTCACCCCTCCACTTT. This sequence encodes CASRPPRGDNSPLHF.

The chain's CDR3 is CASSPTGAPYEQYF. The CDR3 DNA reads TGTGCCAGCAGCCCCACAGGGGCCCCCTACGAGCAGTACTTC. The gene calls are TRBV11-1 and TRBJ2-7; 7 positions agree with TRBD1. The germline gives CDR1 SGHAT, CDR2 FQDESV (reference sequence). V gave up 5 bases and J gave up 2 bases; unmatched junction bases: 6. This CDR3 has 14 amino acids.

V gene TRBV7-2 combines with J gene TRBJ1-1; D is uncertain. Trimming pared 5 bases from V and 1 base from J, leaving 11 bases between. This CDR3 has 14 amino acids. Germline V lookup: CDR1 SGHTA, CDR2 FQGNSA. The chain's CDR3 is CASSPRSGNTEAFF. In DNA form, the CDR3 reads TGTGCCAGCAGCCCTCGCAGCGGGAACACTGAAGCTTTCTTT.

The V gene is TRBV10-3, the J gene TRBJ1-1; D possibly corresponds to TRBD1 (5 bases). The ends were cut back, 10 bases at V and 0 bases at J, with 21 bases in the middle. This CDR3 comprises 16 residues. Germline CDR1 and CDR2: ENHRY and SYGVKD. The CDR3 region has the DNA TGTGCCACCAATTGGGACTTTGGGGGGATGAACACTGAAGCTTTCTTT. As protein: CATNWDFGGMNTEAFF.

On this clone itself: One end of the junction varies from germline; a read error may be responsible. The chain carries TRBV7-7 and TRBJ1-5; 7 nucleotides agree with TRBD1. The germline V gene has CDR1 SSHAT and CDR2 FNYEAQ (reference sequence). The CDR3 is made up of 16 amino acids. CDR3 loop: CASSFRQGGPSQPQHF. The CDR3 DNA follows: TGTGCTAGCAGCTTTCGACAGGGTGGGCCCAGTCAGCCCCAGCATTTT.

The genes are TRBV5-5 and TRBJ1-3; TRBD1 is a possible D gene (6 bases). V dropped 2 bases and J dropped 0 bases, with 9 bases sitting between them. The CDR3 is made up of 15 amino acids. Germline loops: CDR1 SGHKS, CDR2 YYEKEE (reference sequence). The chain's CDR3 is CASSLWTDSGNTIYF. CDR3 bases: TGTGCCAGCAGCTTATGGACAGACTCTGGAAACACCATATATTTT.

The chain carries TRBV28 and TRBJ2-5; perhaps TRBD1 as D (6 bases). Trimming cost V 10 bases and J 5 bases, with 23 bases left between them. Germline V gene lookup returns CDR1 MDHEN and CDR2 SYDVKM. The CDR3 has 15 amino acids. Here the CDR3 reads CATRGALGPEETQYF. The CDR3 bases are TGTGCCACCAGGGGCGCCCTCGGACCTGAGGAGACCCAGTACTTC.

J is TRBJ1-6 and V is TRBV27; TRBD1 agrees at 7 bases. The germline V gene encodes CDR1 MNHEY and CDR2 SMNVEV (reference sequence). The CDR3 consists of 16 residues. V gave up 2 bases and J gave up 5 bases; unmatched junction bases: 6. The CDR3 DNA follows: TGTGCCAGCAGTTTAAGACCGACAGGGAATAATTCACCCCTCCACTTT. Its protein is CASSLRPTGNNSPLHF.

This chain uses TRBV29-1 with TRBJ2-1, with 11 bases identical to TRBD2. The germline V gene encodes CDR1 SQVTM and CDR2 ANQGSEA. The CDR3 totals 16 residues. With 5 bases clipped from V and 5 bases from J, the junction kept 11 bases outside the gene matches. CDR3 sequence (DNA): TGCAGCGTTCGACCCGCTCTGGGACTAGCGGACAATGAGCAGTTCTTC. Translating gives CSVRPALGLADNEQFF.

The V call is TRBV6-6, the J call TRBJ2-7; D is perhaps TRBD1 or TRBD2 (5 bases each). The V end was cut by 6 bases, the J end by 5 bases, with 17 bases between. The CDR3 has 14 residues. Per the germline V gene, CDR1 is MNHNY and CDR2 is SVGAGI (reference sequence). The CDR3: CASSPWGYGNEQYF. The CDR3 coding sequence is TGTGCCAGCAGCCCTTGGGGGTACGGAAACGAGCAGTACTTC.

This CDR3 is CASSLGDTNNEQFF. For the CDR3, the DNA is TGTGCCAGCAGCTTAGGGGACACGAACAATGAGCAGTTCTTC. The chain links TRBV7-2 to TRBJ2-1, with a possible D match to TRBD1 (6 bases). CDR1 and CDR2 (germline): SGHTA, FQGNSA. The length of the CDR3 is 14 residues. V dropped 1 base and J dropped 5 bases, with 9 bases sitting between them.

This clone came up once. The gene calls are TRBV28 and TRBJ1-5, with a weak D call TRBD1 (5 bases). Trimming removed 3 bases at V and 6 bases at J, with 12 bases between. Germline assignment: CDR1 MDHEN and CDR2 SYDVKM. The CDR3 is 14 residues long. CDR3 sequence reads: CASSLPRVGQPQHF. CDR3 nucleotide sequence: TGTGCCAGCAGTTTGCCCAGGGTCGGTCAGCCCCAGCATTTT.

This clone was seen a few times. The gene calls are TRBV5-4 and TRBJ1-6; D gene ambiguous. This CDR3 region has 17 residues. The germline V gene has CDR1 SGHNT and CDR2 YYREEE (reference sequence). Trimming removed 4 bases from V and 1 base from J, with 15 bases in between. CDR3 DNA sequence: TGTGCCAGCAGCCCCGTCGGAGTTGGGTCCTATAATTCACCCCTCCACTTT. Translation: CASSPVGVGSYNSPLHF. Supplemented by reference TRBV5-4 and TRBJ1-6, the full variable domain reads ETGVTQSPTHLIKTRGQQVTLRCSSQSGHNTVSWYQQALGQGPQFIFQYYREEENGRGNFPPRFSGLQFPNYSSELNVNALELDDSALYLCASSPVGVGSYNSPLHFGNGTRLTVT.

The CDR3 here is CASSQVGGSYGYTF. DNA for the CDR3: TGTGCCAGCAGCCAAGTCGGAGGAAGCTATGGCTACACCTTC. The J gene is TRBJ1-2, the V gene TRBV14; D call uncertain. The germline V gene encodes CDR1 SGHDN and CDR2 FVKESK. V was cut by 1 base and J by 4 bases, with 10 bases left in between. This CDR3 is 14 amino acids long. Full variable domain (remainder filled in from reference TRBV14 and TRBJ1-2): EAGVTQFPSHSVIEKGQTVTLRCDPISGHDNLYWYRRVMGKEIKFLLHFVKESKQDESGMPNNRFLAERTGGTYSTLKVQPAELEDSGVYFCASSQVGGSYGYTFGSGTRLTVV.

This chain connects TRBV6-1 to TRBJ1-1; 7 bases line up with TRBD1. The J segment lost 6 bases and the V segment lost 4 bases, leaving 8 bases of the junction unmatched. The germline CDR1 and CDR2 sequences are MNHNS and SASEGT. The CDR3 contains 14 residues. CDR3 sequence (DNA): TGTGCCAGCAGTGGGGGACAGCTAGCCCCTGAAGCTTTCTTT. Translated: CASSGGQLAPEAFF.

This chain connects TRBV7-2 to TRBJ2-5; TRBD2 aligns across 7 bases. Per germline, CDR1 SGHTA and CDR2 FQGNSA. V shed 4 bases, J shed 5 bases, and the junction held 10 bases outside the gene matches. This CDR3 region has 15 residues. In nucleotides, the CDR3 is TGTGCCAGCAGCTCGTCGGGGTACGGGAGGGAGACCCAGTACTTC. Protein: CASSSSGYGRETQYF.